Sequencing of this T cell receptor beta chain was carried out in a study of identical twins. Study conclusions and caveats: For zero-insertion analyses, partial confounding could come from invariant MAIT and iNKT cells. In beta out-of-frame sequences, the excess sharing between twins was weaker.

Template switching, a step in the protocol, added a universal primer site, and cDNA carried unique molecular identifiers. One entry per CDR3 protein, called by TCRdb with MiXCR from the 5' RACE reads. The table has roughly 250,000 distinct CDR3 sequences, over 12% seen once; the top ten hold approximately 8.2%. This CDR3 spans 14 amino acids. Germline V gene lookup returns CDR1 MNHEY and CDR2 SVGAGI. Between the trimmed V and J ends, which lost 6 bases and 2 bases, there was a span of 10 bases. This clonotype was observed at least ten times. As yet, its antigen is unknown. The clonotype comes from a woman aged 18-29 years in good health. The chain carries TRBV6-5 and TRBJ2-2; D is unresolved. Sequenced input: memory (CD45RO+) T cells sorted from blood. CDR3 nucleotide sequence: TGTGCCAGCAGCTATACTCGCAACACCGGGGAGCTGTTTTTT. This sequence encodes CASSYTRNTGELFF.